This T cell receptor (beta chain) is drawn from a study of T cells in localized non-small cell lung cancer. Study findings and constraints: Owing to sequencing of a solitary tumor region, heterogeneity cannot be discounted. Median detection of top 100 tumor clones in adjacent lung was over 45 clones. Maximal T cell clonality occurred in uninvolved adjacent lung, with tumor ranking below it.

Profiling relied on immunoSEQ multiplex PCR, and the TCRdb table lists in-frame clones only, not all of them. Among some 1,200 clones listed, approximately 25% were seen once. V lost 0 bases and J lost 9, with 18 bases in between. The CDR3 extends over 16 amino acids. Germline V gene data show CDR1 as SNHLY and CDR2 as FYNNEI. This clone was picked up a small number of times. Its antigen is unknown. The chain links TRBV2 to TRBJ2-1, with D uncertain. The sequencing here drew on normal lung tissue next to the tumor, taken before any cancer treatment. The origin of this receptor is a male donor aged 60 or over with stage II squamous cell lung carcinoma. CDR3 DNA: TGTGCCAGCAGTGAAGCAGAGAGTCCTTCTCGCGTTGAGCAGTTCTTC. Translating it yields CASSEAESPSRVEQFF. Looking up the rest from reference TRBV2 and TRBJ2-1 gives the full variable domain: EPEVTQTPSHQVTQMGQEVILRCVPISNHLYFYWYRQILGQKVEFLVSFYNNEISEKSEIFDDQFSVERPDGSNFTLKIRSTKLEDSAMYFCASSEAESPSRVEQFFGPGTRLTVL.